The rows below give T cell receptor beta chains drawn from one sample of a study of control samples from healthy donors and cancer patients. Generated by immunoSEQ multiplex PCR, the TCRdb table keeps only in-frame clones and is missing some. The sample shows tens of thousands of clones, 93% of them seen only once. Sequencing was performed on blood. Every receptor here comes from a woman younger than 45 in good health. Both conserved end residues are part of each CDR3. A D gene is named only where the DNA matches it firmly. Only part of the rows carry a size: once, few, many, or a class if the clone is expanded.

d_call	j_call	clone_size	v_call	cdr3_aa	cdr3_nt
-	TRBJ2-1	-	TRBV11-2	CASSLEAYLGNEQFF	TGTGCCAGCAGCTTAGAAGCTTACCTGGGGAATGAGCAGTTCTTC
-	TRBJ1-2	-	TRBV7-2	CASSSPTIYGYTF	TGTGCCAGCAGCTCGCCCACGATCTATGGCTACACCTTC
TRBD2	TRBJ2-7	-	TRBV6-1	CASSEASGSAEQYF	TGTGCCAGCAGTGAAGCGAGCGGGAGTGCCGAGCAGTACTTC
TRBD1	TRBJ2-3	-	TRBV18	CASSPPGQDTDTQYF	TGTGCCAGCTCACCGCCGGGACAGGACACAGATACGCAGTATTTT
TRBD1	TRBJ2-7	-	TRBV5-4	CASSHGQGYEQYF	TGTGCCAGCAGCCACGGACAGGGCTACGAGCAGTACTTC
-	TRBJ2-1	-	TRBV10-2	CASSELGAPYNEQFF	TGCGCCAGCAGTGAGCTTGGGGCTCCCTACAATGAGCAGTTCTTC
-	TRBJ1-6	few	TRBV2	CASSPTPGNSPLHF	TGTGCCAGCAGTCCTACTCCTGGAAATTCACCCCTCCACTTT
-	TRBJ2-4	-	TRBV5-8	CASSLGLIVAKNIQYF	TGTGCCAGCAGCTTGGGCTTGATTGTAGCCAAAAACATTCAGTACTTC
TRBD1	TRBJ2-1	-	TRBV14	CASSHRDRVYNEQFF	TGTGCCAGCAGCCACCGGGACAGAGTATACAATGAGCAGTTCTTC
-	TRBJ2-1	-	TRBV5-1	CASSGRQLGTSSYNEQFF	TGCGCCAGCAGCGGACGACAGTTGGGCACAAGCTCCTACAATGAGCAGTTCTTC
-	TRBJ2-5	once	TRBV4-2	CASSQDRSGPKETQYF	TGTGCCAGCAGCCAAGATCGGTCCGGGCCTAAAGAGACCCAGTACTTC
TRBD1	TRBJ2-3	once	TRBV2	CASGTDRSTDTQYF	TGTGCCAGCGGGACAGACAGGTCCACAGATACGCAGTATTTT
-	TRBJ2-7	-	TRBV5-8	CASSFRAPYEQYF	TGTGCCAGCAGCTTCAGGGCCCCCTACGAGCAGTACTTC
-	TRBJ1-1	-	TRBV27	CASRRVNTEAFF	TGTGCCAGCAGACGAGTGAACACTGAAGCTTTCTTT
-	TRBJ2-2	-	TRBV6-5	CASSFGYLATGELFF	TGTGCCAGCAGTTTCGGATACTTGGCCACCGGGGAGCTGTTTTTT
-	TRBJ2-2	once	TRBV5-1	CASSLLLGSYQNTGELFF	TGCGCCAGCAGCTTGCTCCTCGGTAGTTACCAGAACACCGGGGAGCTGTTTTTT
-	TRBJ1-2	-	TRBV29-1	CSVAGGGLYGYTF	TGCAGCGTTGCTGGTGGGGGCCTCTATGGCTACACCTTC
TRBD1	TRBJ2-7	-	TRBV9	CASSVGGQGEKYF	TGTGCCAGCAGCGTAGGTGGACAGGGTGAAAAGTACTTC
-	TRBJ1-5	-	TRBV7-9	CASSLGGQGPSNQPQHF	TGTGCCAGCAGCTTAGGGGGCCAGGGGCCAAGCAATCAGCCCCAGCATTTT
-	TRBJ1-4	-	TRBV18	CASSPTGKGSEKLFF	TGTGCCAGCTCACCCACAGGGAAGGGGTCTGAAAAACTGTTTTTT
TRBD2	TRBJ2-7	-	TRBV2	CASRDQSGLNYEQYF	TGTGCCAGCAGGGACCAGTCGGGACTAAACTACGAGCAGTACTTC
-	TRBJ1-4	-	TRBV30	CAWRAADVTGMSEKLFF	TGTGCCTGGAGAGCCGCGGACGTCACAGGGATGAGTGAAAAACTGTTTTTT
-	TRBJ1-3	once	TRBV15	CATSRDWGSGNTIYF	TGTGCCACCAGCAGAGATTGGGGTTCAGGAAACACCATATATTTT
-	TRBJ1-1	few	TRBV5-4	CASSLIGTEAFF	TGTGCCAGCAGCTTGATTGGCACTGAAGCTTTCTTT
-	TRBJ1-1	once	TRBV27	CASRSGGGSAFTEAFF	TGTGCCAGCAGGTCGGGGGGGGGATCGGCGTTCACTGAAGCTTTCTTT
-	TRBJ2-5	once	TRBV11-3	CASSSGTHKETQYF	TGTGCCAGCAGCTCCGGGACGCATAAAGAGACCCAGTACTTC
-	TRBJ2-7	once	TRBV19	CASRDSGEYEQYF	TGTGCCAGTAGGGACAGCGGGGAATACGAGCAGTACTTC
TRBD1	TRBJ2-5	-	TRBV6-5	CASSLRTGQETQYF	TGTGCCAGCAGTTTGCGGACAGGCCAAGAGACCCAGTACTTC
-	TRBJ1-5	-	TRBV19	CASNDRGNQPQHF	TGTGCCAGTAACGATCGGGGCAATCAGCCCCAGCATTTT
-	TRBJ2-5	-	TRBV30	CAWSVLSVQETQYF	TGTGCCTGGAGTGTACTGAGCGTACAAGAGACCCAGTACTTC
TRBD1	TRBJ2-2	-	TRBV7-9	CASSPDRDRGSGELFF	TGTGCCAGCAGCCCCGACCGGGACAGGGGGAGCGGGGAGCTGTTTTTT
-	TRBJ1-6	-	TRBV9	CASSPRTGNSPLHF	TGTGCCAGCAGCCCTCGGACTGGGAATTCACCCCTCCACTTT
-	TRBJ1-2	once	TRBV5-5	CASSFDRDLNYGYTF	TGTGCCAGCAGCTTCGACCGAGATTTGAACTATGGCTACACCTTC
-	TRBJ1-3	-	TRBV5-4	CASSFDRTADTIYF	TGTGCCAGCAGCTTCGACAGGACGGCTGACACCATATATTTT
TRBD1	TRBJ1-2	-	TRBV27	CASSNRRTGGLYGYTF	TGTGCCAGCAGTAACCGCCGGACAGGGGGGCTATATGGCTACACCTTC
TRBD1	TRBJ2-4	-	TRBV5-8	CASSLAGRGQNIQYF	TGTGCCAGCAGCTTGGCCGGCAGGGGGCAAAACATTCAGTACTTC
-	TRBJ1-5	-	TRBV21-1	CASNKAGTASRPQHF	TGTGCCAGCAACAAAGCAGGGACGGCATCCCGGCCCCAGCATTTT